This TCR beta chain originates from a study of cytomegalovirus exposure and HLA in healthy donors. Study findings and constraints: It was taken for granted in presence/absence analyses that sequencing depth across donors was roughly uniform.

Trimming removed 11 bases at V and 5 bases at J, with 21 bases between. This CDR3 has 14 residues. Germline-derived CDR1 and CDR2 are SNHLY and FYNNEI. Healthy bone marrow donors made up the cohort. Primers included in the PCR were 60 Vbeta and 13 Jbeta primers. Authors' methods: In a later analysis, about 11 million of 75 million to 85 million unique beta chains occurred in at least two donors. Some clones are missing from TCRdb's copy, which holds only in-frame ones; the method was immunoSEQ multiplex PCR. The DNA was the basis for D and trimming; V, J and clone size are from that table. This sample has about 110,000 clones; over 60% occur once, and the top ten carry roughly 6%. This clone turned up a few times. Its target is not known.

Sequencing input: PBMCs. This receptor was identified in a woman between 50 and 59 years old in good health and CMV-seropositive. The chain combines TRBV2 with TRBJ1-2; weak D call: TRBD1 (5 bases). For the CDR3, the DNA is TGTGCCGGATGGGACGGGGGTGGGGCTTATGGCTACACCTTC. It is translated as CAGWDGGGAYGYTF. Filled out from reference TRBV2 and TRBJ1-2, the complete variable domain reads EPEVTQTPSHQVTQMGQEVILRCVPISNHLYFYWYRQILGQKVEFLVSFYNNEISEKSEIFDDQFSVERPDGSNFTLKIRSTKLEDSAMYFCAGWDGGGAYGYTFGSGTRLTVV.